These T cell receptor beta chains were read from a single sample in a study of blood T cell repertoires in COVID-19. TCRdb's table, derived via immunoSEQ multiplex PCR, lists solely in-frame clones and lacks some. This sample has roughly 130,000 clones; about 80% occur once, and the top ten carry approximately 16%. Sequenced: peripheral blood. All receptors come from a woman aged 50 to 60 with acute or convalescent COVID-19. CDR3s include the opening cysteine and the closing phenylalanine or tryptophan. D genes are given only for firm matches. The size field is filled for only some rows; it gives once, few, many or a size class.

j_call v_call clone_size cdr3_length d_call cdr3_aa cdr3_nt
TRBJ1-4 TRBV15 NA 14 TRBD1 CATSSRTGTEKLFF TGTGCCACCAGCTCTCGGACAGGGACTGAAAAACTGTTTTTT
TRBJ1-1 TRBV25-1 NA 14 NA CASKGWGSGTEAFF TGTGCCAGTAAGGGGTGGGGAAGTGGGACTGAAGCTTTCTTT
TRBJ1-6 TRBV2 NA 16 NA CASRRRGVGVNSPLHF TGTGCCAGCAGGAGACGGGGGGTTGGGGTTAATTCACCCCTCCACTTT
TRBJ1-2 TRBV4-1 NA 15 TRBD1 CASSQERGQVYGYTF TGCGCCAGCAGCCAAGAGAGAGGACAGGTATATGGCTACACCTTC
TRBJ1-1 TRBV6-5 NA 13 NA CASSSGRGGEAFF TGTGCCAGCAGTTCAGGGCGAGGGGGTGAAGCTTTCTTT
TRBJ1-1 TRBV5-8 few 14 NA CASSRQGPGREAFF TGTGCCAGCAGCCGTCAGGGGCCTGGTAGAGAAGCTTTCTTT
TRBJ2-7 TRBV4-2 NA 14 TRBD1 CASSPPGTGGEQYF TGTGCCAGCAGCCCTCCCGGGACAGGGGGCGAGCAGTACTTC
TRBJ1-6 TRBV9 NA 13 NA CASSPRDNSPLHF TGTGCCAGCAGCCCGAGGGATAATTCACCCCTCCACTTT
TRBJ1-2 TRBV19 few 16 NA CASSVSAGRSQDGYTF TGTGCCAGTAGTGTCTCGGCCGGCAGATCCCAGGATGGCTACACCTTC
TRBJ1-5 TRBV7-2 few 16 NA CASSLVGGGFVQPQHF TGTGCCAGCAGCTTAGTGGGAGGGGGTTTCGTTCAGCCCCAGCATTTT
TRBJ1-4 TRBV28 NA 17 NA CASSPTGTPSGNEKLFF TGTGCCAGCAGTCCGACCGGGACTCCCTCCGGGAATGAAAAACTGTTTTTT
TRBJ2-2 TRBV9 NA 13 NA CASSVGVAGELFF TGTGCCAGCAGCGTAGGAGTTGCCGGGGAGCTGTTTTTT
TRBJ2-2 TRBV3-1/TRBV3-2 NA 18 TRBD2 CASSQDATSGVVDGELFF TGTGCCAGCAGCCAAGACGCGACTAGCGGGGTTGTTGACGGGGAGCTGTTTTTT
TRBJ2-1 TRBV5-5 NA 15 TRBD2 CASSLDSLAGIEQFF TGTGCCAGCAGCTTGGATAGTCTAGCGGGGATTGAGCAGTTCTTC
TRBJ2-1 TRBV18 NA 17 NA CASSPRQVPSSYNEQFF TGTGCCAGCTCACCTAGACAGGTCCCTTCGTCCTACAATGAGCAGTTCTTC
TRBJ1-2 TRBV2 NA 13 NA CASSDEGGYGYTF TGTGCCAGCAGTGACGAGGGAGGCTATGGCTACACCTTC
TRBJ2-1 TRBV11-3 NA 13 TRBD2 CASSFLADNEQFF TGTGCCAGCAGCTTCCTAGCGGACAATGAGCAGTTCTTC
TRBJ2-2 TRBV11-2 NA 15 NA CASSLAGTNTGELFF TGTGCCAGCAGCTTAGCGGGGACGAACACCGGGGAGCTGTTTTTT
TRBJ1-2 TRBV11-2 once 16 NA CASSLERGGSGYGYTF TGTGCCAGCAGCTTAGAGAGGGGGGGCTCCGGCTATGGCTACACCTTC
TRBJ1-2 TRBV2 NA 15 TRBD1 CASSGAGGNVGGYTF TGTGCCAGCAGTGGGGCAGGGGGCAATGTCGGTGGCTACACCTTC
TRBJ1-3 TRBV4-2 NA 16 TRBD1 CASSQERGLSGNTIYF TGTGCCAGCAGCCAAGAAAGGGGGCTCTCTGGAAACACCATATATTTT
TRBJ1-1 TRBV19 NA 15 TRBD1 CASSIGPTGVTEAFF TGTGCCAGTAGTATAGGCCCGACAGGGGTCACTGAAGCTTTCTTT
TRBJ1-2 TRBV5-1 once 16 TRBD1 CASSLDGTGENYGYTF TGCGCCAGCAGCTTGGACGGGACAGGCGAAAACTATGGCTACACCTTC
TRBJ1-4 TRBV5-1 NA 14 NA CASSWTRPNEKLFF TGCGCCAGCAGTTGGACTCGGCCTAATGAAAAACTGTTTTTT
TRBJ1-2 TRBV15 NA 14 NA CATSRDLTSYGYTF TGTGCCACCAGCAGAGATCTGACTAGCTATGGCTACACCTTC